This entry lists 6 T cell receptor beta chains sequenced from one sample in a study of T cells after yellow fever vaccination (dated by TCRdb to the late 2010s). The treatment or condition label of this sample denotes: live attenuated yellow fever vaccine strain. The library relied on 5' RACE. The data were produced on an Illumina HiSeq 2500. Clones were called with MiXCR by TCRdb after fastp trimmed the public reads at Q25, and only in-frame beta chains were retained. Duplicate CDR3 protein sequences are folded into a single record with the most common DNA and genes. The sample data list about 74,000 distinct CDR3 sequences, and roughly 7.4% of these were observed just once. The ten largest clonotypes hold roughly a third of the sample. The sequencing used CD8+ T cells sorted from PBMCs, collected 4 to 6 days after the first yellow fever vaccination. These receptors were obtained from a man aged 18 to 29 who received the YFV17D yellow fever vaccine.

Ten or more counts support this clonotype. V and J are TRBV12-3 or TRBV12-4 and TRBJ1-3, with TRBD1 matching 10 bases. V trimming: 5 bases; J trimming: 2 bases; junction bases outside the gene matches: 0. This CDR3 has 14 residues. CDR3 in DNA: TGTGCCAGCAGTGACAGGGGGCCTGGAAACACCATATATTTT. This translates into CASSDRGPGNTIYF.

This clonotype was counted ten times or more. The CDR3 DNA reads as TGCGCCAGCAGCCAAGAGGAGGGGGCGAGGAACGAGCAGTACTTC. As protein: CASSQEEGARNEQYF. The chain is built from TRBV4-1 and TRBJ2-7; a weak D match, TRBD1 (7 bases). The CDR3 sequence is 15 residues long. Between the trimmed V and J ends, which lost 0 bases and 5 bases, there was a span of 14 bases. The germline gives CDR1 MGHRA, CDR2 YSYEKL.

This clonotype was counted ten times or more. The rearrangement links TRBV7-9 to TRBJ2-7, with 7 bases that match TRBD1. V lost 1 base to trimming and J lost 3 bases; unmatched junction nucleotides: 3. Germline V gives CDR1 SEHNR, CDR2 FQNEAQ (reference sequence). The CDR3 has 14 residues. CDR3 DNA sequence: TGTGCCAGCAGCTTAGGAGACAGGGTCTACGAGCAGTACTTC. It is translated as CASSLGDRVYEQYF.

There are a few counts of this clonotype. J is TRBJ1-1 and V is TRBV6-1; a weak D match, TRBD1 (5 bases). The CDR3 extends over 13 amino acids. Germline CDR1 reads MNHNS; CDR2 reads SASEGT. V lost 4 bases and J 8 bases, leaving 14 bases between the germline ends. The CDR3 region is CASSVRTQGEAFF. The CDR3 DNA follows: TGTGCCAGCAGTGTTCGCACCCAGGGAGAAGCTTTCTTT.

This clonotype was recorded a few times. This chain joins TRBV20-1 and TRBJ1-1; D might be TRBD1 (6 bases). Between the trimmed V and J ends, which lost 5 bases and 5 bases, there was a span of 12 bases. The V gene's germline CDR1 is DFQATT and CDR2 SNEGSKA (reference sequence). The CDR3 has 12 residues. CDR3 sequence: CSAVDRLTEAFF. The CDR3 nucleotides are TGCAGTGCTGTAGACAGGTTAACTGAAGCTTTCTTT.

This clonotype was found many times. The chain combines TRBV7-9 with TRBJ2-2; the D call may be TRBD1 or TRBD2 (5 bases each). Germline V gene lookup returns CDR1 SEHNR and CDR2 FQNEAQ (reference sequence). V was shortened by 5 bases and J by 8 bases, with 15 bases between the two germline ends. This CDR3 has 14 residues. The CDR3 nucleotides are TGTGCCAGCAGCCTCGGGACCGTAATAGGGGAGCTGTTTTTT. This sequence encodes CASSLGTVIGELFF.